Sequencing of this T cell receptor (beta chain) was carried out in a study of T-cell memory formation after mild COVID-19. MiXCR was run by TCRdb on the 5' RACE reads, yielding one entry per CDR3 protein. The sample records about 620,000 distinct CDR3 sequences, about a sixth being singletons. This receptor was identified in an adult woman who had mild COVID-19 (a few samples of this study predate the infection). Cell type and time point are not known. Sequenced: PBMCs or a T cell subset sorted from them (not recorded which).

Written as DNA, the CDR3 is TGTGCCACCAGCGGCTCAGTACTAGATACGCAGTATTTT. Translating gives CATSGSVLDTQYF. This chain links TRBV24-1 with TRBJ2-3; no clear D. The germline gives CDR1 KGHDR, CDR2 SFDVKD. CDR3 length equals 13 residues. Trimming removed 7 bases at V and 5 bases at J, with 12 bases between.